This T cell receptor (beta chain) is from a study of preoperative IRX-2 immunotherapy in early breast cancer. Treatment reported: preoperative locoregional IRX-2 cytokine immunotherapy. Patients received preoperative, locoregional IRX-2 cytokine immunotherapy in a phase Ib study. Repertoires were generated with immunoSEQ multiplex PCR, while TCRdb's copy carries only in-frame clones and drops some. The sample has approximately 28,000 clones, roughly four fifths seen once. Germline V gene lookup returns CDR1 KGHSH and CDR2 LQKENI. CDR3 length equals 15 residues. The V segment lost 6 bases and the J segment 6 bases; nucleotides outside the gene matches: 13.

The sequences come from lymph node tissue, collected after IRX-2 immunotherapy. The chain has TRBV18 and TRBJ2-7; 8 bases are shared with TRBD1. The sequence was collected from a human donor with breast cancer. CDR3 amino acids: CASSAVGARGREQYF. The CDR3 region has the DNA TGTGCCAGCTCGGCCGTAGGGGCCAGGGGGCGCGAGCAGTACTTC.